The present T cell receptor beta chain was sequenced within a study of blood T cell repertoires in COVID-19. The CDR3 is 15 amino acids. After removal of 5 bases from V and 3 bases from J, the junction contained 4 bases not matched to a gene. Germline assignment: CDR1 LNHDA and CDR2 SQIVND (reference sequence). Measured with immunoSEQ multiplex PCR; TCRdb has only the in-frame clones, and not every one. The sample comprises 25,000 to 30,000 clones, 85% to 95% of which are singletons, and around 0.83% rests with the top ten. The receptor comes from a woman in her 70s with COVID-19, enrolled during active disease. The V call is TRBV19, the J call TRBJ2-1; 10 nucleotides align to TRBD2. Material: peripheral blood. The CDR3 DNA reads as TGTGCCAGTAGTGACCGGACTAGCGGCTACAATGAGCAGTTCTTC. Its protein is CASSDRTSGYNEQFF.